The 9 T cell receptor beta chains in this list originate from one sample, sequenced in a study of beta chain features in type 1 diabetes. The sequenced template was cDNA made from the entire isolated RNA. Generated by immunoSEQ multiplex PCR, the TCRdb table keeps only in-frame clones and is missing some. The data contain 900,000 or so clones, roughly 15% of them singletons. Sequenced sample: naive CD4+ T cells from blood. All receptors come from a woman aged 18-29 years in good health.

In nucleotides, the CDR3 is TGTGCCAGCAGCCAAAGTGGGGGGGCTCTTAGAGGCGAGCAGTACTTC. It translates to CASSQSGGALRGEQYF. The V call is TRBV4-2, the J call TRBJ2-7, with D possibly matching TRBD2 (7 bases). In germline, CDR1 is LGHNA, CDR2 YNFKEQ. The CDR3 is 16 amino acids. V shed 2 bases and J shed 6 bases, with 20 bases lying between them.

This rearrangement joins TRBV7-2 to TRBJ2-6; D uncertain. Looked up from germline, CDR1 is SGHTA and CDR2 is FQGNSA. The V and J ends lost 3 bases and 3 bases respectively, with 6 bases between them. The CDR3 totals 14 residues. Here the CDR3 reads CASSFLVGANVLTF. The CDR3 nucleotides are TGTGCCAGCAGCTTTCTTGTTGGGGCCAACGTCCTGACTTTC.

The chain joins TRBV5-6 to TRBJ1-3, with D unclear. V lost 0 bases and J lost 5, with 3 bases in between. The length of the CDR3 is 12 residues. The germline gives CDR1 SGHDT, CDR2 YYEEEE. CDR3 DNA sequence: TGTGCCAGCAGCTTGGAACGAAACACCATATATTTT. This sequence encodes CASSLERNTIYF.

In its sample, this clone was seen a few times. The rearrangement uses TRBV5-1 and TRBJ2-2; maybe TRBD2 (6 bases). Germline V gene data show CDR1 as SGHRS and CDR2 as YFSETQ. CDR3 length: 14 residues. V lost 0 bases to trimming and J lost 5 bases, with 8 bases between them. The CDR3 reads CASSLAGATGELFF. Written as DNA, the CDR3 is TGCGCCAGCAGCTTGGCGGGAGCAACCGGGGAGCTGTTTTTT. Together with reference TRBV5-1 and TRBJ2-2, the CDR3 gives the full variable domain: KAGVTQTPRYLIKTRGQQVTLSCSPISGHRSVSWYQQTPGQGLQFLFEYFSETQRNKGNFPGRFSGRQFSNSRSEMNVSTLELGDSALYLCASSLAGATGELFFGEGSRLTVL.

This clone came up a few times. The chain is built from TRBV29-1 and TRBJ2-3; the D call may be TRBD1 or TRBD2 (6 bases each). V was shortened by 6 bases and J by 5 bases, with 18 bases between the two germline ends. Germline V lookup: CDR1 SQVTM, CDR2 ANQGSEA. CDR3 length: 14 amino acids. Written as DNA, the CDR3 is TGCAGCGTCCCGACCGGGGGCCTCCTAGATACGCAGTATTTT. Encoded protein: CSVPTGGLLDTQYF.

Concerning this clone itself: This sample also contains other DNA sequences that code for the same CDR3. The chain has TRBV6-1 and TRBJ1-2; possible D gene TRBD1, 5 bases. Trimming removed 7 bases at V and 1 base at J, with 10 bases between. Germline CDR1 is MNHNS and CDR2 is SASEGT. The CDR3 extends over 13 amino acids. CDR3 coding DNA: TGTGCCAGCACGAGGGACCGTAACTATGGCTACACCTTC. This codes for CASTRDRNYGYTF.

This chain joins TRBV7-8 and TRBJ2-2, with 14 bases that match TRBD2. The CDR3 length is 22 residues. Germline CDR1 and CDR2: SGHVS and FQNEAQ. The V segment lost 5 bases and the J segment 3 bases; nucleotides outside the gene matches: 20. The DNA for the CDR3 is TGTGCCAGCAGCGCACGCCCCTTCGTGGGACTAGCGGGAGTGAAGGACACCGGGGAGCTGTTTTTT. Amino acid sequence: CASSARPFVGLAGVKDTGELFF.

This clone was seen a handful of times. The rearrangement joins TRBV29-1 to TRBJ2-7; D may be TRBD1 (6 bases). Deletions cut 7 bases from V and 2 bases from J, with 15 bases between. The length of the CDR3 is 13 residues. CDR1 is SQVTM, CDR2 ANQGSEA, per germline. The DNA of the CDR3 is TGCAGCGCCGGACAGCCCGAGACCTACGAGCAGTACTTC. Residues: CSAGQPETYEQYF.

This clone turned up a few times. The chain has TRBV7-2 and TRBJ2-7, with D unresolved. Germline CDR1 SGHTA, CDR2 FQGNSA. The V gene lost 4 bases and the J gene lost 5 bases, with 18 bases spanning the gap. This CDR3 region has 15 residues. CDR3 sequence (DNA): TGTGCCAGCAGCTCCAGTCCAGCTAAGCACCACGAGCAGTACTTC. It specifies CASSSSPAKHHEQYF.